These 7 T cell receptor beta chains share one sample of origin, sequenced in a study of Graves' ophthalmopathy and Graves' hyperthyroidism. RNA transcripts yielded amplified TCR beta CDR3 regions. HTBI-primed first-round RT-PCR preceded second-round multiplex PCR. TCRdb re-called the multiplex PCR reads through MiXCR, storing one row per CDR3 protein. This table has about 550,000 distinct CDR3 sequences, 35% to 45% appearing once. Sample: peripheral blood or thyroid tissue (not recorded which). Receptors originate from an adult man with Graves' hyperthyroidism.

This clonotype was seen a few times. The rearrangement joins TRBV12-3 or TRBV12-4 to TRBJ1-1; a possible D gene is TRBD1 (6 bases). Trimming left V 0 bases short and J 12 bases short, with 17 bases between. The CDR3 sequence is 14 residues long. CDR3 nucleotide sequence: TGTGCCAGCAGTTTAGCGTCCCCGGGGGCCCCTCCTTTCTTT. Translating gives CASSLASPGAPPFF.

This clonotype was recorded at least ten times. This chain links TRBV9 with TRBJ1-2; D is possibly TRBD1 (5 bases). Germline lookup yields CDR1 SGDLS and CDR2 YYNGEE. CDR3 length: 15 residues. V was shortened by 0 bases and J by 2 bases, with 11 bases between the two germline ends. The CDR3 here is CASSVEAGMNYGYTF. The CDR3 region has the DNA TGTGCCAGCAGCGTAGAAGCAGGGATGAACTATGGCTACACCTTC.

In its sample, this clonotype was seen many times. The chain links TRBV7-9 to TRBJ2-5; D possibly corresponds to TRBD2 (5 bases). The germline V gene has CDR1 SEHNR and CDR2 FQNEAQ (reference sequence). With 3 bases removed from V and 2 bases from J, the gap between germline ends came to 13 bases. The CDR3 sequence is 15 residues long. CDR3 in DNA: TGTGCCAGCAGCTTTCAACTAGAACCTCAAGAGACCCAGTACTTC. It encodes CASSFQLEPQETQYF.

The chain carries TRBV6-1 and TRBJ2-2; possibly TRBD2 for D (6 bases). The V gene's germline CDR1 is MNHNS and CDR2 SASEGT. V gave up 1 base and J gave up 4 bases, with 10 bases separating them. The CDR3 is 15 amino acids. CDR3 in amino acids: CASSEVGGGTGELFF. The DNA of the CDR3 is TGTGCCAGCAGTGAAGTCGGGGGTGGCACCGGGGAGCTGTTTTTT.

This clonotype turned up a few times. This chain links TRBV14 with TRBJ1-2, with D unclear. The germline CDR1 and CDR2 sequences are SGHDN and FVKESK. The V end lost 0 bases, the J end lost 2 bases, and 16 bases lay between the germline ends. The CDR3 runs to 17 residues. CDR3 DNA: TGTGCCAGCAGCCAAGAGTCGGTCGGGAAGATCAACTATGGCTACACCTTC. This translates into CASSQESVGKINYGYTF.

On this clonotype: Being one base from a much bigger clone, this may be a read error. This chain joins TRBV10-3 and TRBJ2-5; D remains ambiguous. Trimming stripped 4 bases from V and 5 bases from J, with 17 bases between. There are 15 residues in the CDR3. Looked up from germline, CDR1 is ENHRY and CDR2 is SYGVKD. For the CDR3, the DNA is TGTGCCATCAGTGGCACGGACCTCCCTGGGGAGACCCAGTACTTC. Protein sequence: CAISGTDLPGETQYF.

Many counts were recorded for this clonotype. The V and J genes are TRBV20-1 and TRBJ1-1; D gene uncertain. Germline V gene data show CDR1 as DFQATT and CDR2 as SNEGSKA (reference sequence). The ends were cut back, 3 bases at V and 2 bases at J, with 4 bases in the middle. CDR3 size: 11 residues. The CDR3, as DNA: TGCAGTGCTAGGGGTAACACTGAAGCTTTCTTT. This codes for CSARGNTEAFF.